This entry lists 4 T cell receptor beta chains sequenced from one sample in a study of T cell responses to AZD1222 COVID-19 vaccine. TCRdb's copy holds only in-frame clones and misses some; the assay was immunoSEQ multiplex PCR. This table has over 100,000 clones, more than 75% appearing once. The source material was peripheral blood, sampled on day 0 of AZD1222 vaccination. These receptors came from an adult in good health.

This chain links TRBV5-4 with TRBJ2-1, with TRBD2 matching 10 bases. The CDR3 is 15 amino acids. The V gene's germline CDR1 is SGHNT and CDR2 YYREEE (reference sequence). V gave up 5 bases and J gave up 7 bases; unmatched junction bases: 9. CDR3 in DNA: TGTGCCAGCAGTTCCCGACTAGCGGGTCAAAATGAGCAGTTCTTC. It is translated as CASSSRLAGQNEQFF.

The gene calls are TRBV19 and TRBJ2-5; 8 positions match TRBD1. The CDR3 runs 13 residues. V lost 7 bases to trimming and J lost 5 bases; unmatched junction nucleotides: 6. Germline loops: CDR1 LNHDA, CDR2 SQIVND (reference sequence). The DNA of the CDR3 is TGTGCCAGTAACCCAGGGGGCGGGGAGACCCAGTACTTC. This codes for CASNPGGGETQYF.

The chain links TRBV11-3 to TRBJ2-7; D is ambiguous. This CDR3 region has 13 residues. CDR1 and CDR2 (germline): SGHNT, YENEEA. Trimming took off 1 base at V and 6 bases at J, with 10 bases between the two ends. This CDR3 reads CASSLVFGGEQYF. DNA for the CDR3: TGTGCCAGCAGCTTAGTTTTCGGTGGCGAGCAGTACTTC.

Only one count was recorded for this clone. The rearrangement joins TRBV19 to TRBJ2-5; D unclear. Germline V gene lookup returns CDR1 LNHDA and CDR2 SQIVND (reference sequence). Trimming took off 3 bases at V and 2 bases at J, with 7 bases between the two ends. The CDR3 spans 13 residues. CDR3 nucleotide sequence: TGTGCCAGTAGTATTTCCGGTCAAGAGACCCAGTACTTC. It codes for CASSISGQETQYF. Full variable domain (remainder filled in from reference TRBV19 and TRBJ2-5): DGGITQSPKYLFRKEGQNVTLSCEQNLNHDAMYWYRQDPGQGLRLIYYSQIVNDFQKGDIAEGYSVSREKKESFPLTVTSAQKNPTAFYLCASSISGQETQYFGPGTRLLVL.